The TCR beta chain described here comes from a study of shared clonotypes between healthy human individuals. The donor cohort consisted entirely of Caucasian adults residing in Nashville, Tennessee. Remarks on this clone: As yet, its antigen is unknown.

The V gene end was trimmed by 7 bases and the J gene end by 8 bases; junction bases not matched to a gene: 10. Germline CDR1 GTSNPN, CDR2 SVGIG (reference sequence). This CDR3 spans 13 amino acids. Study-wide results and limits: It was observed that roughly 5.4% of naive CD4 clonotypes were shared across several donors.

Produced via immunoSEQ multiplex PCR; TCRdb's table is partial and in-frame only. The top ten clones hold about 0.13% of a sample with millions of clones, around 90% of them seen once. The specimen was naive CD4+ T cells sorted from blood. The subset here: CD45RA+ positively selected. This TCR came from a man between 18 and 29 years old in good health. The V call is TRBV30, the J call TRBJ1-2; 10 bases match TRBD1. The CDR3 nucleotides are TGTGCCTTGCGGGACAGGGGACTCGGAGGCTACACCTTC. It codes for CALRDRGLGGYTF.